This T cell receptor beta chain emerged from a study of siplizumab effects on memory and regulatory T cells. Findings of the study overall: Naive T cells were seemingly more diverse than memory cells, and major contributions to the alloresponse seemed to be made by them.

The CDR3 contains 10 residues. V was clipped by 8 bases and J by 10 bases, with 9 bases between them. Germline CDR1 and CDR2: SNHLY and FYNNEI. About this clone itself: As yet, its antigen is unknown.

The data were produced by immunoSEQ multiplex PCR, yet TCRdb's version contains in-frame clones alone and is incomplete. The sample holds about 120,000 clones; less than 95% are singletons and the top ten take about 1.8%. The origin of this receptor is a human donor in good health. The rearrangement joins TRBV2 to TRBJ2-1; D ambiguous. Sequencing used non-Treg CD4+ T cells sorted from blood. The CDR3 sequence is CASGRSEQFF. The CDR3 DNA follows: TGTGCCAGCGGACGTTCGGAGCAGTTCTTC.